The 10 T cell receptor beta chains below come from one sample, sequenced in a study of cytomegalovirus exposure and HLA in healthy donors. Vbeta (60) and Jbeta (13) primers were used in the PCR. TCRdb's copy holds only in-frame clones and misses some; the assay was immunoSEQ multiplex PCR. The table has over 130,000 clones, about 64% seen once. Source material: PBMCs. The receptors derive from a woman between 55 and 75 years old in good health and CMV-seropositive.

This sequence joins TRBV4-3 and TRBJ2-5; D perhaps matches TRBD2 (5 bases). With 1 base removed from V and 9 bases from J, the gap between germline ends came to 21 bases. The CDR3 is made up of 16 amino acids. Germline V gene data show CDR1 as LGHNA and CDR2 as YSLEER. CDR3: CASSQVRSGVAGSQYF. For the CDR3, the DNA is TGCGCCAGCAGCCAAGTTAGATCCGGGGTCGCCGGGTCCCAGTACTTC.

V is TRBV5-4 and J is TRBJ2-1, with D possibly TRBD2 on 5 matching bases. The germline V gene encodes CDR1 SGHNT and CDR2 YYREEE (reference sequence). This CDR3 contains 15 residues. V was trimmed by 4 bases and J by 3 bases, leaving 14 bases between them. In nucleotides, the CDR3 is TGTGCCAGCAGCACCATGGGTGGGAGCTACAATGAGCAGTTCTTC. It specifies CASSTMGGSYNEQFF.

This clone was observed a few times. This chain uses TRBV13 with TRBJ1-6; 7 bases align to TRBD1. V gave up 3 bases and J gave up 8 bases; unmatched junction bases: 4. Germline CDR1 PRHDT, CDR2 FYEKMQ (reference sequence). The CDR3 consists of 14 residues. CDR3 amino acids: CASSFRDSDSPLHF. The DNA for the CDR3 is TGTGCCAGCAGCTTCCGGGACAGTGATTCACCCCTCCACTTT.

The chain recombines TRBV28 with TRBJ2-3; D might be TRBD2 (5 bases). V dropped 2 bases and J dropped 8 bases, with 11 bases sitting between them. The CDR3 has 13 amino acids. CDR1 MDHEN and CDR2 SYDVKM come from the germline V gene. CDR3 sequence (DNA): TGTGCCAGCAGTTTAGAGTTCGAGGGTACGCAGTATTTT. It codes for CASSLEFEGTQYF.

This clone was counted between two and nine times. CDR3 coding DNA: TGCGCCAGCAAGGACTTCACTAGCACAGATACGCAGTATTTT. This gives the protein CASKDFTSTDTQYF. The chain links TRBV5-1 to TRBJ2-3; tentatively, D is TRBD2 (5 bases). V was pared by 6 bases and J by 0 bases, with 11 bases between. Germline CDR1 reads SGHRS; CDR2 reads YFSETQ. The CDR3 is made up of 14 amino acids.

V is TRBV6-4 and J is TRBJ1-6; a possible D gene is TRBD1 (5 bases). The CDR3 is 16 residues long. The V gene's germline CDR1 is MRHNA and CDR2 SNTAGT. Trimming took off 8 bases at V and 12 bases at J, with 26 bases between the two ends. CDR3 amino acids: CASVLQTVTTVRPLHF. The CDR3 bases are TGTGCCAGCGTACTTCAGACAGTCACGACGGTTCGACCCCTCCACTTT.

The chain employs TRBV5-1 and TRBJ2-5; 11 bases are shared with TRBD1. From germline, CDR1 is SGHRS and CDR2 YFSETQ. The J segment lost 4 bases and the V segment lost 0 bases, leaving 2 bases of the junction unmatched. This CDR3 has 15 residues. DNA of the CDR3: TGCGCCAGCAGCTTGGCCGGGACAGGGGGAGAGACCCAGTACTTC. It specifies CASSLAGTGGETQYF.

The chain employs TRBV7-8 and TRBJ2-4, with D unresolved. The V end lost 0 bases, the J end lost 1 base, and 7 bases lay between the germline ends. The CDR3 contains 15 residues. Germline-derived CDR1 and CDR2 are SGHVS and FQNEAQ. CDR3 sequence (DNA): TGTGCCAGCAGCTTAGCTCTAGAGGCCAAAAACATTCAGTACTTC. Translating it yields CASSLALEAKNIQYF.

This clone was seen a few times. The genes are TRBV7-9 and TRBJ2-7; 8 bases are shared with TRBD2. V gave up 7 bases and J gave up 0 bases; unmatched junction bases: 8. The CDR3 extends over 15 amino acids. Germline values: CDR1 SEHNR, CDR2 FQNEAQ (reference sequence). This CDR3 reads CASTSTGGLSYEQYF. The DNA of the CDR3 is TGTGCCAGCACATCCACGGGGGGGCTCTCCTACGAGCAGTACTTC.

This clone was detected a few times. This sequence joins TRBV7-9 and TRBJ2-1, with TRBD2 matching over 9 bases. The V gene end was trimmed by 5 bases and the J gene end by 1 base; junction bases not matched to a gene: 3. The germline V gene encodes CDR1 SEHNR and CDR2 FQNEAQ (reference sequence). CDR3 length equals 15 residues. CDR3: CASSRGRVSYNEQFF. The CDR3, as DNA: TGTGCCAGCAGCCGCGGGAGGGTGTCCTACAATGAGCAGTTCTTC.